This is a list of T cell receptor beta chains from one sample in a study of patients and donors after allogeneic stem cell transplantation. TCRdb itself ran the RT-PCR reads through MiXCR, one entry per CDR3 protein. The table has about 150,000 distinct CDR3 sequences, about a third seen once; the top ten hold 50%. Sequenced sample: blood, either unsorted or a sorted T cell fraction (not recorded which). These receptors originate from a human donor who was either an allogeneic HSCT recipient or a stem cell or donor lymphocyte infusion donor (not recorded which). It is not recorded whose cells these are; they may come from a transplant donor. Each CDR3 is given with its conserved first and last residue. D genes are given only for firm matches. Clone size is not always given. Where it is, it says once, few, many or a class for expanded clones.

j_gene,abundance,v_gene,d_gene,CDR3aa,CDR3nt
TRBJ2-2,-,TRBV5-5,-,CASSLAEGRDTGELFF,TGTGCCAGCAGCTTGGCCGAGGGGCGGGACACCGGGGAGCTGTTTTTT
TRBJ1-3,-,TRBV6-5,-,CASSRQLGGNTIYF,TGTGCCAGCTCCCGACAGCTGGGAGGAAACACCATATATTTT
TRBJ1-2,-,TRBV5-6,-,CASSFRGVDGYTF,TGTGCCAGCAGCTTTCGGGGAGTTGATGGCTACACCTTC
TRBJ1-6,-,TRBV7-2,TRBD1,CASSLRDRGAIRSPLHF,TGTGCCAGCAGCCTCCGGGACAGGGGTGCGATCAGGTCACCCCTCCACTTT
TRBJ1-2,-,TRBV28,-,CASSSVARAGYTF,TGTGCCAGCAGTTCGGTAGCCCGGGCTGGCTACACCTTC
TRBJ2-1,few,TRBV7-2,TRBD1,CASSDRPGTGGADEQFF,TGTGCCAGCAGCGACAGACCCGGGACAGGGGGCGCGGATGAGCAGTTCTTC
TRBJ1-1,-,TRBV5-4,-,CASSPQGRLAAFF,TGTGCCAGCAGCCCGCAGGGAAGGTTAGCAGCTTTCTTT
TRBJ1-1,-,TRBV20-1,-,CSASSLGDEAFF,TGCAGTGCTTCTTCACTAGGGGATGAAGCTTTCTTT
TRBJ1-6,-,TRBV9,-,CASSPLRGHNSPLHF,TGTGCCAGCAGCCCCTTGAGGGGACACAATTCACCCCTCCACTTT
TRBJ1-3,few,TRBV2,-,CASSGQVIYF,TGTGCCAGCAGTGGACAGGTGATATATTTT
TRBJ1-5,few,TRBV28,-,CASSLLLESNQPQHF,TGTGCCAGCAGTTTACTCCTTGAGAGCAATCAGCCCCAGCATTTT
TRBJ1-1,few,TRBV6-5,-,CASSYSPWAPNTEAFF,TGTGCCAGCAGTTACTCGCCTTGGGCACCGAACACTGAAGCTTTCTTT
TRBJ2-3,-,TRBV7-9,-,CASSLNLVTDTQYF,TGTGCCAGCAGCTTGAACCTGGTCACAGATACGCAGTATTTT
TRBJ2-1,-,TRBV24-1,TRBD2,CATSDFGTSEAFF,TGTGCCACCAGCGATTTTGGGACTAGCGAAGCGTTCTTC
TRBJ1-2,once,TRBV25-1,-,CASSEDRGTLYGYTF,TGTGCCAGCAGTGAAGATCGGGGGACTCTCTATGGCTACACCTTC
TRBJ2-7,few,TRBV3-1,TRBD2,CASSPSGVYEQYF,TGTGCCAGCAGCCCGAGCGGGGTCTACGAGCAGTACTTC
TRBJ2-1,-,TRBV6-5,-,CASSYQSHSPHNEQFF,TGTGCCAGCAGTTACCAGAGTCATTCCCCCCACAATGAGCAGTTCTTC
TRBJ1-6,-,TRBV9,-,CASNSGGDYNSPLHF,TGTGCCAGCAACTCTGGGGGGGATTATAATTCACCCCTCCACTTT
TRBJ1-1,few,TRBV12-3/TRBV12-4,-,CASSKALVLNTEAFF,TGTGCCAGCAGTAAAGCCTTAGTCTTGAACACTGAAGCTTTCTTT
TRBJ1-6,once,TRBV6-1,-,CASSERQINSPLHF,TGTGCCAGCAGTGAACGGCAGATTAATTCACCCCTCCACTTT
TRBJ1-2,-,TRBV5-1,TRBD1,CASSFHWDRNVYGYTF,TGCGCCAGCAGCTTCCATTGGGACAGAAATGTCTATGGCTACACCTTC
TRBJ2-3,-,TRBV11-2,-,CASSSTRDTQYF,TGTGCCAGCAGCAGCACGAGGGATACGCAGTATTTT
TRBJ2-4,-,TRBV12-3/TRBV12-4,-,CASSLLSLAKNIQYF,TGTGCCAGCAGCCTCTTGAGCCTAGCCAAAAACATTCAGTACTTC
TRBJ1-5,few,TRBV24-1,TRBD1,CATSEPGTVAQHF,TGTGCCACCAGTGAGCCCGGGACAGTAGCCCAGCATTTT
TRBJ1-3,-,TRBV7-6,-,CASSSREGGGGNTIYF,TGTGCCAGCAGCTCCCGAGAGGGGGGAGGAGGAAACACCATATATTTT
TRBJ1-2,-,TRBV7-9,TRBD1,CASSAREGAHWLVNGYTF,TGTGCCAGCAGCGCCCGTGAGGGGGCGCATTGGCTGGTTAATGGCTACACCTTC